The T cell receptor beta chain described here comes from a study of human T cells and chemical hapten exposure. At the level of the study: Cases of alopecia areata, totalis or universalis occurred in a predominantly female patient group. Study-wide results and caveats: While controls formed fewer of them, expanded TCRs formed significantly more large CDR3 similarity clusters.

Via MiXCR, TCRdb re-called the RACE reads, giving one row per CDR3 protein. The sample carries tens of thousands of distinct CDR3 sequences, approximately 6.7% recorded once. The sample's time point: pre-sensitization, week 0. Treatment noted: therapeutic diphenylcyclopropenone sensitization with weekly scalp DPC. This clonotype was detected only a few times. No antigen is known for it. Source: whole blood, taken in connection with sensitization to the hapten diphenylcyclopropenone (DPC). The TCR comes from a woman in her twenties or thirties with alopecia areata. Some clones in this sample may be carry-over from other donors' samples.

The CDR3 DNA reads as TGTGCCAGCAGCTTAGCCCCAATCAGGGGGCTTACAGATACGCAGTATTTT. Translation gives CASSLAPIRGLTDTQYF. The chain combines TRBV13 with TRBJ2-3; 8 bases map to TRBD1. Losses at the gene ends were 1 base for V and 3 bases for J; bases not matched to a gene: 9. Germline V gives CDR1 PRHDT, CDR2 FYEKMQ (reference sequence). The CDR3 spans 17 residues.